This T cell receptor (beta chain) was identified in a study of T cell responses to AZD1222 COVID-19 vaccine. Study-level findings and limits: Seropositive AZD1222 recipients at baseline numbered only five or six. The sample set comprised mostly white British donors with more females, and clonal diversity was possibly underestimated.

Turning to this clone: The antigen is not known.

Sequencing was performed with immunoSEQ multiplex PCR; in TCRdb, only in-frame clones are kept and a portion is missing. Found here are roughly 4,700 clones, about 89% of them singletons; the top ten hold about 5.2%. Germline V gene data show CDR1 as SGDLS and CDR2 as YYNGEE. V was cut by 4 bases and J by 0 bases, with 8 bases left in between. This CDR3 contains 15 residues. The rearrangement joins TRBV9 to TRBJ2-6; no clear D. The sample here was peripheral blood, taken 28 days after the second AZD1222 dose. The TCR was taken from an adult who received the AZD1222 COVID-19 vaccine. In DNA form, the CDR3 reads TGTGCCAGCAGCCCCCAGAACTCTGGGGCCAACGTCCTGACTTTC. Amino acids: CASSPQNSGANVLTF.